This T cell receptor (beta chain) is drawn from a study of CXCR3-negative and CXCR3-positive naive CD8 T cells (dated by TCRdb to about 2019). In terms of the full investigation: Roughly 140 million TRB reads were obtained in total, roughly 1.5 +/- 0.3 million reads per library. The diversity and physicochemical repertoire analyses included about a dozen donors pooled from two independent experiments. For the TRBV-TRBJ cluster analysis, the naive subsets came from 5 or 6 donors, while the memory cells came from 3 donors.

The sequencer listed for this sample is NextSeq 550. The Human TCR Profiling Kit (MiLaboratory) was used to prepare UMI-labeled 5' RACE TRB cDNA libraries. The full amount of extracted RNA was used for cDNA synthesis, and the full amount of resulting cDNA was used for PCR amplification. The libraries were made side by side, with each library going through the same number of PCR cycles. In the source study's methods: With a requirement of at least two reads per UMI, MIGEC and MiXCR extracted about 52,000 +/- 9,100 unique UMI-labeled TRB cDNA molecules per library. Each library averaged around 40,000 +/- 10,000 functional in-frame TRB CDR3 nucleotide clonotypes without stop codons. After downsampling to 5000 UMI-labeled TRB molecules per sample, diversity metrics, including normalized Shannon-Wiener and Chao1, were computed in VDJtools. VDJtools was used to calculate clonotype-size-weighted physicochemical properties of the central five CDR3 residues, namely interaction energy, strength, volume and Kidera factor 4. TCRdb reprocessed the reads; each CDR3 protein sequence makes one entry, and DNA is unavailable. TCRdb's processing, not the authors', yielded these V and J calls. The sample table includes about 51,000 distinct CDR3 sequences. Of the sample, over 0.45% falls within the top ten clones.

Notes on this clonotype: What antigen it recognizes has not been identified.

Results and caveats for the whole study, not just this receptor: Because surface CD5, which is linked to self-reactivity in mice, was comparable between the naive subsets, TCR interaction strength was also inferred from the physicochemical properties of TRB CDR3s. Both naive subsets had comparably high repertoire diversity, while memory CD8+ T cells had much lower repertoire diversity. TRBV-TRBJ usage was similar between naive CXCR3-negative and CXCR3-positive cells from the same donor, while memory cells showed distinct patterns. Freshly isolated PBMCs were used for most assays because CXCR3 expression partially decreased after cryopreservation. TRB CDR3s from CXCR3-positive naive cells showed higher hydrophobicity (lower Kidera factor 4), lower energy, and higher strength and volume indices than CXCR3-negative naive cells.

CDR1 and CDR2 (SEHNR, FQNEAQ) derive from the germline V gene (reference sequence). The CDR3 runs 15 residues from the cysteine to the phenylalanine. The entry carries no DNA sequence. Each CD8+ T cell subset was flow-sorted in triplicate, with under 350,000 cells per subset placed directly into RLT lysis buffer. Naive CD8+ T cells were defined stringently as CD45RO-CCR7+CD27+CD95- to exclude memory contaminants. Peripheral blood mononuclear cells were isolated from buffy coats by standard density gradient centrifugation. A FACSAria III was used to flow-sort naive CXCR3-negative and CXCR3-positive CD8+ T cells. Total RNA was extracted from sorted cells using an RNeasy Mini Kit.

The rearrangement combines TRBV7-9 with TRBJ1-1; TCRdb proposes TRBD1, but this gene call is untestable without DNA. The source material was naive CXCR3+ CD8+ T cells from blood. The label giving this sample's cell subset or site can be read as: CD45RO-CCR7+CD27+CD95- naive CD8+ T cells expressing CXCR3 (TNR3+). This clonotype was sampled from a human donor in good health. Some clones in this sample may be carry-over from other donors' samples. The encoded CDR3 is CASSPPLAELGVAFF.